Below, 21 T cell receptor beta chains from the same sample are listed, as sequenced in a study of OX40 agonist ivuxolimab in advanced cancers. Method: immunoSEQ multiplex PCR; TCRdb's copy keeps in-frame clones and lacks some. Found here are roughly 67,000 clones, 90% to 95% of them singletons; the top ten hold 13%. The specimen comprised CD4+ or CD8+ T cells sorted from blood, sampled in a trial of the OX40 agonist ivuxolimab. These receptors were collected from an adult with an advanced solid tumor such as melanoma, head and neck, liver or kidney cancer.

The chain recombines TRBV7-3 with TRBJ1-1; no firm D call. Germline-derived CDR1 and CDR2 are SGHTA and FQGTGA. This CDR3 region has 13 residues. Trimming pared 1 base from V and 7 bases from J, leaving 10 bases between. The CDR3 reads CASSLNPGGEAFF. The CDR3 bases are TGTGCCAGCAGCTTAAACCCAGGCGGTGAAGCTTTCTTT.

The chain is built from TRBV6-5 and TRBJ1-5, with D maybe TRBD1 (6 bases). Germline assignment: CDR1 MNHEY and CDR2 SVGAGI. Trimming shortened V by 8 bases and J by 0 bases, and 14 bases separated the two germline ends. The CDR3 is made up of 15 amino acids. The chain's CDR3 is CASAKDRASNQPQHF. The CDR3 nucleotides are TGTGCCAGCGCGAAGGACAGAGCTAGCAATCAGCCCCAGCATTTT.

CDR3 sequence: CASSDRGTANTGELFF. CDR3 bases: TGTGCCAGCAGTGATCGGGGGACCGCGAACACCGGGGAGCTGTTTTTT. The genes are TRBV6-1 and TRBJ2-2, with D possibly matching TRBD2 (6 bases). Trimming stripped 3 bases from V and 0 bases from J, with 11 bases between. The CDR3 covers 16 residues. CDR1 MNHNS and CDR2 SASEGT come from the germline V gene.

J is TRBJ2-1 and V is TRBV11-2; D is uncertain. This CDR3 has 14 amino acids. V gave up 1 base and J gave up 3 bases, with 7 bases separating them. Germline V lookup: CDR1 SGHAT, CDR2 FQNNGV. The CDR3 spells CASSLVGNYNEQFF. For the CDR3, the DNA is TGTGCCAGCAGCTTAGTTGGCAACTACAATGAGCAGTTCTTC.

V gene TRBV5-1 combines with J gene TRBJ1-5, with unresolved D. The germline V gene has CDR1 SGHRS and CDR2 YFSETQ. This CDR3 is built from 15 residues. V lost 0 bases and J 2 bases, leaving 9 bases between the germline ends. CDR3 DNA sequence: TGCGCCAGCAGCTTGGCGGGCGCGGGCAATCAGCCCCAGCATTTT. This codes for CASSLAGAGNQPQHF. Together with reference TRBV5-1 and TRBJ1-5, the CDR3 gives the full variable domain: KAGVTQTPRYLIKTRGQQVTLSCSPISGHRSVSWYQQTPGQGLQFLFEYFSETQRNKGNFPGRFSGRQFSNSRSEMNVSTLELGDSALYLCASSLAGAGNQPQHFGDGTRLSIL.

This clone was detected a few times. V is TRBV7-2 and J is TRBJ2-3, with 11 bases identical to TRBD2. J lost 6 bases, V lost 5 bases, and 19 bases had no gene match. CDR1 SGHTA and CDR2 FQGNSA come from the germline V gene. This CDR3 spans 19 amino acids. CDR3 residues: CASSTKDGVAGGVGDTQYF. Here the CDR3 DNA reads TGTGCCAGCAGCACAAAAGACGGGGTAGCGGGAGGGGTGGGGGATACGCAGTATTTT.

The chain links TRBV4-3 to TRBJ2-7, with 8 bases fitting TRBD1. CDR3 length: 15 amino acids. Germline CDR1 and CDR2: LGHNA and YSLEER. J was trimmed by 5 bases and V by 4 bases; bases with no gene match: 10. Here the CDR3 reads CASSPKPGGLDEQYF. CDR3 coding DNA: TGCGCCAGCAGCCCTAAACCAGGGGGCTTGGACGAGCAGTACTTC.

J is TRBJ2-1 and V is TRBV5-8; 11 bases line up with TRBD2. The V and J ends lost 0 bases and 8 bases, in that order; junction bases with no gene match: 4. Germline V gives CDR1 SGHTS, CDR2 YDEGEE. The CDR3 is 15 amino acids. The CDR3 loop is CASSLGVAGGHEQFF. DNA for the CDR3: TGTGCCAGCAGCTTGGGGGTAGCGGGAGGGCATGAGCAGTTCTTC.

The chain has TRBV7-9 and TRBJ1-2; D unresolved. Germline V gene sequence: CDR1 SEHNR, CDR2 FQNEAQ (reference sequence). Trimming cost V 1 base and J 8 bases, with 14 bases left between them. The CDR3 is made up of 14 amino acids. The CDR3 nucleotides are TGTGCCAGCAGCTTAGGCCCGGGCTGGTACGGCTACACCTTC. Its translation: CASSLGPGWYGYTF.

In DNA, the CDR3 is TGTGCCAGCAGTCCAACTAGCACGGGTGAGCAGTTCTTC. Translating it yields CASSPTSTGEQFF. This sequence joins TRBV7-7 and TRBJ2-1, with D possibly being TRBD2 (6 bases). The CDR3 totals 13 residues. V lost 6 bases to trimming and J lost 9 bases, with 15 bases between them. CDR1 is SSHAT, CDR2 FNYEAQ, per germline (reference sequence).

In this sample, this clone turned up once. This chain links TRBV11-2 with TRBJ2-5, with D tentatively TRBD2 (6 bases). CDR1 is SGHAT and CDR2 is FQNNGV in the germline V gene. V was shortened by 5 bases and J by 2 bases, with 15 bases between the two germline ends. The CDR3 consists of 15 residues. DNA of the CDR3: TGTGCCAGCAGCCCGGGGGACGTGGCGCAAGAGACCCAGTACTTC. Translated, it gives CASSPGDVAQETQYF. The whole variable domain, remainder taken from reference TRBV11-2 and TRBJ2-5, is EAGVAQSPRYKIIEKRQSVAFWCNPISGHATLYWYQQILGQGPKLLIQFQNNGVVDDSQLPKDRFSAERLKGVDSTLKIQPAKLEDSAVYLCASSPGDVAQETQYFGPGTRLLVL.

Only one count was recorded for this clone. CDR3 DNA sequence: TGTGCCAGTAGTACGGCGTCGATTCGGGAGCAGTACTTC. It specifies CASSTASIREQYF. The chain has TRBV19 and TRBJ2-7; D remains unclear. CDR3 length equals 13 residues. The germline CDR1 and CDR2 sequences are LNHDA and SQIVND (reference sequence). V lost 4 bases and J 7 bases, leaving 14 bases between the germline ends.

The chain has TRBV20-1 and TRBJ2-5; D assignment may be TRBD1 or TRBD2 (5 bases each). The V gene's germline CDR1 is DFQATT and CDR2 SNEGSKA (reference sequence). CDR3 length: 11 residues. V dropped 3 bases and J dropped 4 bases, with 6 bases sitting between them. For the CDR3, the DNA is TGCAGTGCTAGGAGGGGAGAGACCCAGTACTTC. Amino acids: CSARRGETQYF.

This chain links TRBV4-1 with TRBJ1-1; D gene unclear. The germline CDR1 and CDR2 sequences are MGHRA and YSYEKL. Trimming removed 8 bases at V and 5 bases at J, with 21 bases between. The CDR3 consists of 15 residues. In nucleotides, the CDR3 is TGCGCCAGCGGCTTAGGACTCACCCCGGGGACTGAAGCTTTCTTT. This codes for CASGLGLTPGTEAFF.

To note about this clone: Germline is not matched at one junction end, which may reflect a read error. This chain joins TRBV6-6 and TRBJ2-3; D may be TRBD1 (8 bases). The CDR3 spans 14 residues. Germline CDR1 MNHNY, CDR2 SVGAGI (reference sequence). The CDR3 here is CASSLLPVQGGLDF. The CDR3 DNA is TGTGCCAGCAGTCTACTTCCGGTACAGGGGGGGCTGGATTTT.

This chain joins TRBV7-9 and TRBJ2-7; D may correspond to TRBD1 or TRBD2 (6 bases each). Germline values: CDR1 SEHNR, CDR2 FQNEAQ (reference sequence). The V end lost 5 bases, the J end lost 3 bases, and 20 bases lay between the germline ends. CDR3 length equals 16 residues. CDR3 coding DNA: TGTGCCAGCAGCCCCCAAAAGACTAGGGGGGACTACGAGCAGTACTTC. Translation gives CASSPQKTRGDYEQYF.

About this clone: Given a much more abundant clone one base away, this may be a read error. Other DNA sequences in this sample translate to the same CDR3. V gene TRBV6-1 combines with J gene TRBJ1-1; no definite D call. Germline V lookup: CDR1 MNHNS, CDR2 SASEGT. V was pared by 6 bases and J by 4 bases, with 15 bases between. The CDR3 sequence is 14 residues long. CDR3 DNA: TGTGCCAGCAGGGAAAGCTCTAGGGCCACTGAAGCTTTCTTT. Translating gives CASRESSRATEAFF.

The count of this clone is one. V is TRBV9 and J is TRBJ2-1; 7 positions agree with TRBD1. Germline CDR1 and CDR2: SGDLS and YYNGEE. The CDR3 is 16 residues long. V trimming: 3 bases; J trimming: 3 bases; junction bases outside the gene matches: 9. The CDR3 bases are TGTGCCAGCAGCGCCAACCGGGACAGTCTCTACAATGAGCAGTTCTTC. Translating it yields CASSANRDSLYNEQFF.

This chain uses TRBV19 with TRBJ2-2, with D perhaps TRBD1 or TRBD2 (5 bases each). The CDR3 has 15 amino acids. Trimming removed 4 bases at V and 1 base at J, with 10 bases between. CDR1 is LNHDA and CDR2 is SQIVND in the germline V gene (reference sequence). The CDR3 loop reads CASSTRDQNTGELFF. DNA for the CDR3: TGTGCCAGTAGTACCCGGGACCAGAACACCGGGGAGCTGTTTTTT.

Written as DNA, the CDR3 is TGTGCCAGCAGTTACTCGGCTAGCGAGCAGTTCTTC. Amino acid sequence: CASSYSASEQFF. The rearrangement links TRBV6-5 to TRBJ2-1, with D maybe TRBD2 (5 bases). This CDR3 is built from 12 residues. The germline V gene has CDR1 MNHEY and CDR2 SVGAGI. V shed 0 bases and J shed 10 bases, with 7 bases lying between them.

The V and J genes are TRBV6-5 and TRBJ1-2, with D tentatively TRBD1 (6 bases). V gave up 5 bases and J gave up 4 bases, with 14 bases separating them. CDR1 is MNHEY and CDR2 is SVGAGI in the germline V gene. The CDR3 has 14 residues. The CDR3 DNA follows: TGTGCCAGCAGTGTCTCAGGGGTGGGCTATGGCTACACCTTC. This translates into CASSVSGVGYGYTF.